This T cell receptor (beta chain) derives from a study of T cells in Graves' hyperthyroidism and ophthalmopathy (dated 2019 in TCRdb). As for the study more broadly: Peripheral blood was sampled at the time of initial diagnosis, prior to any treatment. According to the paper, TCR Vbeta CDR3 sequencing was carried out on around 140 peripheral blood samples, which came from 40 to 45 ophthalmopathy, around 75 hyperthyroidism and roughly 17 progressor patients. Prospective prediction of ophthalmopathy was tested in an independent validation cohort consisting of some 18 hyperthyroidism patients and 17 patients who later progressed to ophthalmopathy. In over five Graves' hyperthyroidism patients, the study also compared T-cell repertoires from thyroid tissue with T-cell repertoires from blood. Following sampling, methimazole starting at 30 mg daily was given to hyperthyroidism patients, and high-dose intravenous methylprednisolone was given to ophthalmopathy patients. For training and testing, the 95 to 100 patients in the discovery cohort were randomly divided in a 7:3 ratio. A discovery cohort of approximately 100 patients, 43 with Graves' ophthalmopathy and 55 to 60 with stable Graves' hyperthyroidism, was used to find distinguishing TCR V-J signatures.

The paper as a whole reports these results and caveats: Blood samples also contained most of the expanded thyroid clonotypes (frequency above 0.001), which suggests that blood repertoires may reflect thyroid immune responses. In cross-validation, a model built on a 13 V-J signature told ophthalmopathy apart from stable hyperthyroidism with approximately 90% sensitivity and around 84% specificity, and in testing the same model reached 80%/75%. In validation, the model predicted progression to ophthalmopathy with just under 71% sensitivity and 72% to 85% specificity, a median of about six months before onset. Sample size was not statistically predetermined, and blinding of investigators to group allocation was not performed.

Remarks on this clonotype: Its cognate antigen has yet to be identified. Nothing much larger sits one base from this clone, and base qualities are not available.

TCR beta CDR3 regions were amplified from RNA transcripts. The first round of RT-PCR for the TCR CDR3 was performed with the HTBI primer set and the Qiagen OneStep RT-PCR kit. Libraries were constructed in a second round of multiplex PCR, after which size selection and purification were performed. Paired-end sequencing of the libraries was performed with 100 bp reads on an Illumina HiSeq2000. As for how the authors treated the data: SOAPnuke was used to process the raw data, with reads discarded if the reads contained adapters or uncalled bases, had a mean Phred below 15, or lacked an exact constant-primer or identifier match. COPE v1.2.5 was used to merge the high-quality paired reads, and each unique nucleotide sequence was defined as a clonotype. Clonotypes were aligned to IMGT TRBV, TRBD and TRBJ reference segments using MiTCR v1.1. Analysis was restricted to V-J combinations with a frequency above 0.0001, which covered 99% to 99.2% of repertoires. The TCS score was defined as F50 (clonal expansion) divided by E x V (chaos), with BLOSUM62-based TCRdist calculated between CDR3 peptides within each V-J. Welch's t-statistics and random forest reduced 500 to 550 V-J features to roughly 13, which were used in a naive Bayes classifier (R e1071). TCRdb reprocessing: public reads trimmed at Q25 with fastp, clones called with MiXCR, in-frame beta chains kept. Entries are consolidated by CDR3 protein sequence, retaining the most common genes and DNA. TCRdb, not the authors, supplied the V and J calls. This sample holds under 600,000 distinct CDR3 sequences; 16% were observed only once. The top ten constitute roughly 3.3% of the sample.

Measured from the cysteine to the phenylalanine, the CDR3 is 14 residues long. The read is trimmed to its CDR3 DNA, 42 bases read in frame from base 1. Between the V and J ends, shortened by 8 bases and 0 bases respectively, the junction contains 11 bases. The germline V gene encodes CDR1 LNHDA and CDR2 SQIVND (reference sequence). Ophthalmopathy patients had moderately to severely active disease, Clinical Activity Score of at least 3, NOSPECS grade of at least 4, and duration under 3 months. Patients with uncontrolled infections, other autoimmune diseases, pregnancy or lactation were excluded. Diagnoses were based on clinical symptoms, serum thyroxine and TRAb, thyroid ultrasound and orbital computed tomography. PBMCs were isolated from about 10 ml of fresh peripheral blood by Ficoll-Paque density gradient centrifugation. Trizol reagent was used to extract total RNA, and RNA quality was then checked on an Agilent 2100 Bioanalyzer.

The receptor was isolated from a woman in her thirties or forties with Graves' ophthalmopathy. Recombination linked TRBV19 to TRBJ2-1; the D element could tentatively be TRBD1 or TRBD2, as 5 bases agree for each. Sample: blood. The CDR3 protein: CASGWGSSYNEQFF. In nucleotide form, the sequence is TGTGCCAGTGGGTGGGGGAGCTCCTACAATGAGCAGTTCTTC.